This TCR beta chain was observed in a study of CD8 T cells in ankylosing spondylitis. Trimming took 4 bases from V and 9 from J, leaving 15 bases between them. Germline loops: CDR1 MGHRA, CDR2 YSYEKL. The CDR3 loop spans 13 amino acids. TCRdb re-called the 5' RACE reads through MiXCR, storing one row per CDR3 protein. The sample consists of about 540,000 distinct CDR3 sequences, roughly 12% of them appearing once. General study points: Ankylosing spondylitis blood appeared to carry a characteristic TCR beta motif of eight or nine highly homologous variants.

In regard to this clonotype: Its target is unknown.

The receptor was derived from a male donor with ankylosing spondylitis. Specimen: blood, either unsorted or a sorted T cell fraction (not recorded which). V gene TRBV4-1 combines with J gene TRBJ1-1, with TRBD1 as a possible D gene (5 bases). The CDR3 sequence: CASSPPRAMQAFF. The CDR3 DNA reads TGCGCCAGCAGCCCCCCCAGGGCCATGCAAGCTTTCTTT.